The 24 T cell receptor beta chains given below trace back to one sample, sequenced in a study of cytomegalovirus exposure and HLA in healthy donors. The PCR had 60 Vbeta and 13 Jbeta primers. The assay was immunoSEQ multiplex PCR, and TCRdb's table has in-frame clones only and misses some. This sample has 100,000 to 150,000 clones, with around three quarters found just once. Sequenced material: PBMCs. The origin of the receptors is a woman between 45 and 65 years old in good health and CMV-seronegative.

The chain uses TRBV5-1 and TRBJ2-2; perhaps TRBD1 as D (6 bases). The CDR3 extends over 16 amino acids. V was trimmed by 3 bases and J by 3 bases, leaving 15 bases between them. The V gene's germline CDR1 is SGHRS and CDR2 YFSETQ. CDR3 nucleotide sequence: TGCGCCAGCAGCTGGTCAGGGGCCGCTGACACCGGGGAGCTGTTTTTT. Translating it yields CASSWSGAADTGELFF.

The chain has TRBV28 and TRBJ1-2; unclear D gene. Germline V gene data show CDR1 as MDHEN and CDR2 as SYDVKM. Deletions cut 6 bases from V and 5 bases from J, with 16 bases between. The CDR3 has 14 residues. In nucleotides, the CDR3 is TGTGCCAGCAGCTTTAGGGAGGCTCGGTATGGCTACACCTTC. As protein: CASSFREARYGYTF.

This clone turned up a few times. Other DNA variants within this sample encode the same CDR3. The gene calls are TRBV4-3 and TRBJ1-4, with a tentative D call TRBD1 (6 bases). The CDR3 loop spans 14 amino acids. CDR1 and CDR2 from the germline V gene are LGHNA and YSLEER. The V and J ends lost 0 bases and 5 bases respectively, with 7 bases between them. The CDR3: CASSQETGNEKLFF. CDR3 DNA sequence: TGCGCCAGCAGCCAAGAAACAGGGAATGAAAAACTGTTTTTT.

By its share, this clone is medium-sized. This rearrangement joins TRBV11-2 to TRBJ2-7; possible D gene TRBD2, 6 bases. This CDR3 region has 13 residues. The V and J ends lost 8 bases and 5 bases respectively, with 16 bases between them. The V gene's germline CDR1 is SGHAT and CDR2 FQNNGV. Here the CDR3 DNA reads TGTGCCAGCTTGCGATCGGGGGAGGACGAGCAGTACTTC. This translates into CASLRSGEDEQYF.

The chain employs TRBV6-5 and TRBJ2-7; D may be TRBD1 (5 bases). Germline CDR1 MNHEY, CDR2 SVGAGI. Trimming took off 6 bases at V and 5 bases at J, with 14 bases between the two ends. The CDR3 is 13 amino acids. CDR3 nucleotide sequence: TGTGCCAGCAGACCGGTAAGGGGTGACGAGCAGTACTTC. It is translated as CASRPVRGDEQYF.

CDR3 DNA sequence: TGTGCCAGCTCACCAACAGGGGTGTCCTACGAGCAGTACTTC. Its protein is CASSPTGVSYEQYF. The chain couples TRBV18 to TRBJ2-7; 7 positions agree with TRBD1. The germline V gene has CDR1 KGHSH and CDR2 LQKENI. V was pared by 2 bases and J by 1 base, with 2 bases of the junction left unmatched. This CDR3 has 14 residues.

This chain joins TRBV7-9 and TRBJ2-7; D unclear. Trimming took 0 bases from V and 8 from J, leaving 20 bases between them. Germline V gene sequence: CDR1 SEHNR, CDR2 FQNEAQ (reference sequence). This CDR3 spans 16 amino acids. The DNA of the CDR3 is TGTGCCAGCAGCTTAGCGTTAGTGGCAGTCCGTACTAAGCAGTACTTC. This encodes CASSLALVAVRTKQYF.

The V gene is TRBV7-8, the J gene TRBJ1-5, with TRBD1 matching over 7 bases. Trimming removed 5 bases from V and 2 bases from J; junction bases left unmatched: 6. The V gene's germline CDR1 is SGHVS and CDR2 FQNEAQ. The CDR3 covers 15 residues. CDR3 sequence reads: CASSQQGGGNQPQHF. CDR3 nucleotide sequence: TGTGCCAGCAGCCAGCAGGGGGGAGGCAATCAGCCCCAGCATTTT.

This clone was found a few times. This rearrangement joins TRBV2 to TRBJ2-7, with D tentatively TRBD1 (5 bases). Trimming removed 7 bases at V and 2 bases at J, with 9 bases between. The length of the CDR3 is 12 residues. The V gene's germline CDR1 is SNHLY and CDR2 FYNNEI. The CDR3 nucleotides read TGTGCCAGCAAACAGGAAACCTACGAGCAGTACTTC. Translation gives CASKQETYEQYF.

The genes are TRBV2 and TRBJ2-1; D might be TRBD2 (6 bases). Germline V CDR1 and CDR2: SNHLY, FYNNEI. V was shortened by 4 bases and J by 6 bases, with 10 bases between the two germline ends. The CDR3 totals 13 residues. The CDR3 loop reads CASSGGLSNEQFF. For the CDR3, the DNA is TGTGCCAGCAGTGGGGGACTGTCCAATGAGCAGTTCTTC.

This clone was found a few times. V and J are TRBV9 and TRBJ1-3; TRBD1 is a possible D gene (5 bases). V lost 0 bases to trimming and J lost 4 bases, with 11 bases between them. The CDR3 is 15 amino acids. CDR1 and CDR2 (germline): SGDLS, YYNGEE. In nucleotides, the CDR3 is TGTGCCAGCAGCGTAGGGGGGGATGCCGGAAACACCATATATTTT. Amino acids: CASSVGGDAGNTIYF.

The genes are TRBV5-1 and TRBJ2-3; D remains ambiguous. From germline, CDR1 is SGHRS and CDR2 YFSETQ. The CDR3 is 15 amino acids. Trimming removed 0 bases from V and 1 base from J, with 9 bases in between. The CDR3 DNA reads as TGCGCCAGCAGCTTGGACTATCACGGCACAGATACGCAGTATTTT. The encoded protein is CASSLDYHGTDTQYF.

V and J are TRBV5-1 and TRBJ2-1; TRBD2 is a possible D gene (5 bases). V dropped 4 bases and J dropped 4 bases, with 9 bases sitting between them. CDR3 size: 13 residues. The germline V gene encodes CDR1 SGHRS and CDR2 YFSETQ. DNA for the CDR3: TGCGCCAGCAGCCCAGGCGGGTACAATGAGCAGTTCTTC. This translates into CASSPGGYNEQFF.

The chain carries TRBV5-6 and TRBJ2-1; 12 bases are shared with TRBD2. V dropped 2 bases and J dropped 0; count of bases not matched to a gene: 9. Germline CDR1 reads SGHDT; CDR2 reads YYEEEE. The CDR3 totals 19 residues. In DNA form, the CDR3 reads TGTGCCAGCAGCTTCTGGACTAGCGGGATCCCTAGCTCCTACAATGAGCAGTTCTTC. Residues: CASSFWTSGIPSSYNEQFF.

The chain carries TRBV19 and TRBJ2-1; TRBD2 matches at 13 bases. Germline V gene data show CDR1 as LNHDA and CDR2 as SQIVND (reference sequence). The V gene end was trimmed by 3 bases and the J gene end by 0 bases; junction bases not matched to a gene: 2. The length of the CDR3 is 17 residues. In DNA, the CDR3 is TGTGCCAGTAGTATCCGGACTAGCGGGAGCTCCTACAATGAGCAGTTCTTC. Its protein product is CASSIRTSGSSYNEQFF.

The chain uses TRBV7-6 and TRBJ2-1; TRBD1 matches at 12 bases. Trimming took 5 bases from V and 7 from J; bases not matched to a gene: 9. In germline, CDR1 is SGHVS, CDR2 FNYEAQ. The CDR3 consists of 16 residues. CDR3: CASSTGTGGLVNEQFF. The CDR3 DNA reads as TGTGCCAGCAGCACTGGGACAGGGGGCTTGGTGAATGAGCAGTTCTTC.

This chain joins TRBV28 and TRBJ2-7; TRBD2 matches 13 bases. The germline CDR1 and CDR2 sequences are MDHEN and SYDVKM. CDR3 length: 14 amino acids. The junction had 10 bases not matched to a gene; V was cut back by 11 bases and J by 6 bases. The CDR3 is CAGGLAGAPREQYF. The CDR3 bases are TGTGCCGGAGGACTAGCGGGAGCACCACGCGAGCAGTACTTC.

The chain joins TRBV7-2 to TRBJ2-1; TRBD2 agrees at 10 bases. There are 15 residues in the CDR3. J was trimmed by 4 bases and V by 8 bases; bases with no gene match: 8. CDR1 and CDR2 from the germline V gene are SGHTA and FQGNSA. The CDR3 reads CASRLGTSVYNEQFF. The CDR3 nucleotides are TGTGCCAGCCGTTTGGGGACTAGCGTATACAATGAGCAGTTCTTC.

This clone was counted only a few times. The V call is TRBV5-4, the J call TRBJ2-1, with 10 positions matching TRBD1. The germline gives CDR1 SGHNT, CDR2 YYREEE (reference sequence). V was pared by 0 bases and J by 9 bases, with 9 bases of the junction left unmatched. CDR3 length: 16 residues. DNA of the CDR3: TGTGCCAGCAGCTTGGTTAAGGACAGGGGGTATCGTGAGCAGTTCTTC. Protein product: CASSLVKDRGYREQFF.

The rearrangement uses TRBV7-9 and TRBJ1-5; TRBD1 aligns across 8 bases. Germline V gene lookup returns CDR1 SEHNR and CDR2 FQNEAQ (reference sequence). The length of the CDR3 is 16 residues. Unmatched junction bases numbered 14, after V lost 8 bases and J lost 5 bases. CDR3 nucleotides: TGTGCCAGCGACACCGGACAGGGAGGTTGGGATCAGCCCCAGCATTTT. This translates into CASDTGQGGWDQPQHF. The whole variable domain, remainder taken from reference TRBV7-9 and TRBJ1-5, is DTGVSQNPRHKITKRGQNVTFRCDPISEHNRLYWYRQTLGQGPEFLTYFQNEAQLEKSRLLSDRFSAERPKGSFSTLEIQRTEQGDSAMYLCASDTGQGGWDQPQHFGDGTRLSIL.

V gene TRBV30 combines with J gene TRBJ1-2; TRBD1 agrees at 11 bases. Germline assignment: CDR1 GTSNPN and CDR2 SVGIG (reference sequence). The trim removed 5 bases at V and 8 bases at J, leaving 1 base unmatched. CDR3 size: 11 residues. The CDR3 region is CAWWDRGGYTF. Written as DNA, the CDR3 is TGTGCCTGGTGGGACAGGGGGGGCTACACCTTC. The full variable domain, in which reference TRBV30 and TRBJ1-2 provide the parts outside the CDR3, is SQTIHQWPATLVQPVGSPLSLECTVEGTSNPNLYWYRQAAGRGLQLLFYSVGIGQISSEVPQNLSASRPQDRQFILSSKKLLLSDSGFYLCAWWDRGGYTFGSGTRLTVV.

The genes are TRBV18 and TRBJ2-1, with 9 positions matching TRBD1. The CDR3 covers 11 residues. V lost 6 bases to trimming and J lost 14 bases; unmatched junction nucleotides: 5. Germline CDR1 KGHSH, CDR2 LQKENI. CDR3: CASSPGQGKFF. CDR3 nucleotides: TGTGCCAGCTCTCCTGGACAGGGGAAGTTCTTC.

This chain links TRBV28 with TRBJ2-3, with 11 bases lining up with TRBD2. Per the germline V gene, CDR1 is MDHEN and CDR2 is SYDVKM. The CDR3 sequence is 14 residues long. The junction had 1 base not matched to a gene; V was cut back by 3 bases and J by 5 bases. Written as DNA, the CDR3 is TGTGCCAGCAGTTTCCTAGCGGGAGGAGATACGCAGTATTTT. This gives the protein CASSFLAGGDTQYF.

This clone came up a few times. The gene calls are TRBV25-1 and TRBJ2-2, with a weak D call TRBD1 (5 bases). From germline, CDR1 is MGHDK and CDR2 SYGVNS. V shed 4 bases and J shed 6 bases, with 9 bases lying between them. The CDR3 spans 13 residues. CDR3 nucleotide sequence: TGTGCCAGCAGTGCGCCAGGGTCCGGGGAGCTGTTTTTT. As protein: CASSAPGSGELFF. Combining the CDR3 with reference TRBV25-1 and TRBJ2-2 gives the whole variable domain EADIYQTPRYLVIGTGKKITLECSQTMGHDKMYWYQQDPGMELHLIHYSYGVNSTEKGDLSSESTVSRIRTEHFPLTLESARPSHTSQYLCASSAPGSGELFFGEGSRLTVL.